A selection of T cell receptor beta chains follows, all from one sample in a study of identical twins. TCRdb reprocessed the 5' RACE reads via MiXCR and lists one record per CDR3 protein. The table lists about 790,000 distinct CDR3 sequences, about 18% of them singletons. These data also featured in a second study, about T cells expressing NK-cell markers.

Specimen: PBMCs. The receptors originated from a woman between 18 and 29 years old in good health. The CDR3 runs from the conserved cysteine through the conserved F or W. The D gene is left open where the match is weak. Part of the rows lack a size; the others show once, few, many or a class for expanded clones.

cdr3_aa,cdr3_nt,v_call,j_call,d_call,clone_size
CASSPGDHNEQFF,TGTGCCAGCAGCCCCGGCGACCACAATGAGCAGTTCTTC,TRBV7-2,TRBJ2-1,NA,NA
CASSLDQAGGQPQHF,TGTGCCAGCAGCTTAGATCAGGCGGGCGGACAGCCCCAGCATTTT,TRBV7-2,TRBJ1-5,NA,many
CASSGTPNTQYF,TGTGCCAGCAGCGGGACTCCAAATACGCAGTATTTT,TRBV5-6,TRBJ2-3,NA,NA
CSTHEGAYNEQFF,TGCAGCACCCATGAGGGGGCCTACAATGAGCAGTTCTTC,TRBV29-1,TRBJ2-1,NA,many
CASSYGTPDTQYF,TGTGCCAGCAGTTACGGGACCCCCGATACGCAGTATTTT,TRBV6-5,TRBJ2-3,NA,NA
CASSQIGGRRIGTQYF,TGTGCCAGCAGCCAAATCGGCGGCAGGAGGATTGGGACCCAGTACTTC,TRBV14,TRBJ2-5,NA,few
CASRLDGPSPYEQYF,TGTGCCAGCAGACTCGACGGCCCGAGCCCCTACGAGCAGTACTTC,TRBV11-3,TRBJ2-7,NA,NA
CSATRGPNEQFF,TGCAGTGCCACCCGGGGGCCTAATGAGCAGTTCTTC,TRBV20-1,TRBJ2-1,NA,many
CASKMLTGPNTEAFF,TGCGCCAGCAAAATGCTAACAGGGCCGAACACTGAAGCTTTCTTT,TRBV5-1,TRBJ1-1,NA,few
CASSQDLAARKQYF,TGTGCCAGCAGCCAAGATCTTGCGGCTAGGAAGCAGTACTTC,TRBV3-1,TRBJ2-7,NA,NA
CASSFDWSTDTQYF,TGTGCCAGCAGCTTTGACTGGTCCACAGATACGCAGTATTTT,TRBV7-6,TRBJ2-3,NA,few
CSVQTSAETQYF,TGCAGCGTCCAGACTAGTGCTGAGACCCAGTACTTC,TRBV29-1,TRBJ2-5,NA,NA
CASSPLGGSPNEQFF,TGTGCCAGCTCACCGCTTGGAGGGTCCCCTAATGAGCAGTTCTTC,TRBV18,TRBJ2-1,NA,NA
CASSPRGRGSYEQYF,TGTGCCAGCAGCCCCCGAGGGAGGGGGAGCTACGAGCAGTACTTC,TRBV7-6,TRBJ2-7,NA,few
CASSPTPSGRYEQYF,TGTGCCAGCAGCCCAACACCTAGCGGGCGCTACGAGCAGTACTTC,TRBV11-2,TRBJ2-7,TRBD2,NA
CASSLSPNRPQHF,TGTGCCAGCAGTTTATCTCCGAATCGGCCCCAGCATTTT,TRBV27,TRBJ1-5,NA,NA
CASSFAPGETQYF,TGTGCCAGCAGCTTTGCCCCGGGGGAGACCCAGTACTTC,TRBV7-9,TRBJ2-5,NA,NA
CSAMTSGRAGYNEQFF,TGCAGTGCCATGACTAGCGGGAGGGCGGGTTACAATGAGCAGTTCTTC,TRBV20-1,TRBJ2-1,TRBD2,NA
CASSWLAGPYEQYF,TGTGCCAGCAGTTGGCTAGCGGGACCGTACGAGCAGTACTTC,TRBV6-5,TRBJ2-7,TRBD2,few
CSAPSTGSTDTQYF,TGCAGTGCACCCTCGACAGGGAGCACAGATACGCAGTATTTT,TRBV20-1,TRBJ2-3,TRBD1,NA
CASSPLTSGTSYEQYF,TGCGCCAGCAGCCCCCTAACTAGCGGGACATCCTACGAGCAGTACTTC,TRBV5-1,TRBJ2-7,TRBD2,NA
CASTYTTSGGYEQYF,TGTGCCAGCACCTATACCACCTCAGGGGGCTACGAGCAGTACTTC,TRBV7-2,TRBJ2-7,TRBD1,few
CASRNGGRPTGEQYF,TGTGCCAGCAGAAACGGGGGACGACCTACGGGGGAGCAGTACTTC,TRBV12-3/TRBV12-4,TRBJ2-7,NA,few
CASSLERDAYEQYF,TGCGCCAGCAGCTTGGAGCGGGACGCCTACGAGCAGTACTTC,TRBV5-1,TRBJ2-7,TRBD2,few
CASSLRTVNEQFF,TGCGCCAGCAGCTTAAGGACTGTCAATGAGCAGTTCTTC,TRBV5-1,TRBJ2-1,NA,few
CASSLAGWYNEQYF,TGTGCCAGCAGCTTAGCGGGGTGGTACAACGAGCAGTACTTC,TRBV7-8,TRBJ2-7,NA,NA
CASSAGGNQPQHF,TGTGCCAGCTCAGCAGGGGGCAATCAGCCCCAGCATTTT,TRBV18,TRBJ1-5,NA,few
CASRGTDNSPLHF,TGTGCCAGCAGGGGGACAGACAATTCACCCCTCCACTTT,TRBV2,TRBJ1-6,TRBD1,many
CASSFIPWHEQFF,TGTGCCAGCAGTTTCATTCCGTGGCATGAGCAGTTCTTC,TRBV12-3/TRBV12-4,TRBJ2-1,NA,NA
CSAREESGEDEQFF,TGCAGTGCCAGAGAGGAATCAGGAGAGGATGAGCAGTTCTTC,TRBV20-1,TRBJ2-1,NA,few
CASSLAPGLAAPYNEQFF,TGCGCCAGCAGCTTGGCCCCGGGACTAGCAGCGCCCTACAATGAGCAGTTCTTC,TRBV5-1,TRBJ2-1,TRBD2,few
CASSVRGLNSPLHF,TGTGCCAGCAGCGTCAGGGGGCTGAATTCACCCCTCCACTTT,TRBV9,TRBJ1-6,TRBD1,few
CAWSVQGWYGYTF,TGTGCCTGGAGTGTCCAGGGGTGGTATGGCTACACCTTC,TRBV30,TRBJ1-2,NA,NA
CASSPRGNQFF,TGTGCCAGCAGTCCCAGGGGGAATCAGTTCTTC,TRBV12-3/TRBV12-4,TRBJ2-1,TRBD1,few
CASSPGQVNEQYF,TGTGCCAGCTCACCAGGACAGGTCAACGAGCAGTACTTC,TRBV18,TRBJ2-7,TRBD1,once
CATRIRPGNTEAFF,TGTGCCACCCGGATCCGGCCCGGCAACACTGAAGCTTTCTTT,TRBV24-1,TRBJ1-1,NA,few
CSARARQGRRNTIYF,TGCAGTGCTAGAGCCAGGCAGGGCAGGAGAAACACCATATATTTT,TRBV20-1,TRBJ1-3,NA,few
CASSLVVSGTNEQFF,TGCGCCAGCAGCTTGGTCGTTAGCGGGACAAATGAGCAGTTCTTC,TRBV5-1,TRBJ2-1,TRBD2,NA
CASSSRGRGNQPQHF,TGTGCCAGCAGTTCCAGGGGGCGAGGCAATCAGCCCCAGCATTTT,TRBV12-3/TRBV12-4,TRBJ1-5,TRBD1,few
CASSPLGKDGYTF,TGTGCCAGCTCACCACTGGGAAAGGATGGCTACACCTTC,TRBV18,TRBJ1-2,NA,NA
CASQRENTEAFF,TGCGCCAGCCAACGGGAGAACACTGAAGCTTTCTTT,TRBV5-1,TRBJ1-1,NA,NA
CASRSSLDKLFF,TGTGCCAGTCGGTCCTCCTTAGACAAACTGTTTTTT,TRBV7-2,TRBJ1-4,NA,few
CATSRDSSAQPQHF,TGTGCCACCAGCAGAGATTCTAGTGCTCAGCCCCAGCATTTT,TRBV15,TRBJ1-5,NA,NA
CASRPRPGTSDNEQFF,TGTGCCAGCAGACCGCGACCCGGGACGTCGGACAATGAGCAGTTCTTC,TRBV6-1,TRBJ2-1,NA,NA
CASSLALGGPPYNEQFF,TGTGCCAGCAGTTTAGCGCTAGGGGGTCCCCCCTACAATGAGCAGTTCTTC,TRBV12-3/TRBV12-4,TRBJ2-1,NA,few
CATSGAGELFF,TGTGCCACCTCGGGGGCCGGGGAGCTGTTTTTT,TRBV19,TRBJ2-2,NA,NA
CASSPRLGEGSYEQYF,TGTGCCAGCAGCCCCCGGCTTGGGGAGGGTTCCTACGAGCAGTACTTC,TRBV7-9,TRBJ2-7,TRBD2,NA
CASSLGVLWGPVGNVLTF,TGCGCCAGCAGCTTGGGGGTTCTTTGGGGCCCGGTAGGCAACGTCCTGACTTTC,TRBV5-1,TRBJ2-6,NA,NA
CASSSPQGENGYTF,TGTGCCAGCAGCTCGCCACAGGGGGAGAATGGCTACACCTTC,TRBV7-9,TRBJ1-2,TRBD1,few
CASRVSPAEQFF,TGTGCCAGCAGGGTTTCTCCGGCTGAGCAGTTCTTC,TRBV2,TRBJ2-1,NA,NA
CSARDIRFASYEQYF,TGCAGTGCTAGAGATATAAGGTTTGCTAGCTACGAGCAGTACTTC,TRBV20-1,TRBJ2-7,NA,NA
CSVVRVNTGELFF,TGCAGCGTTGTACGCGTGAACACCGGGGAGCTGTTTTTT,TRBV29-1,TRBJ2-2,NA,few
CASSHGTTIELFF,TGTGCCAGCAGCCACGGGACAACAATTGAACTGTTTTTT,TRBV5-6,TRBJ1-4,NA,few
CSVRGTFGQETQYF,TGCAGCGTCCGGGGGACGTTTGGTCAGGAGACCCAGTACTTC,TRBV29-1,TRBJ2-5,NA,NA
CSVRPGTSSYNEQFF,TGCAGTGTTCGCCCCGGGACTAGCTCCTACAATGAGCAGTTCTTC,TRBV20-1,TRBJ2-1,TRBD2,NA
CAISGPGVEQYF,TGTGCCATCAGTGGGCCCGGGGTTGAGCAGTACTTC,TRBV10-3,TRBJ2-7,NA,NA
CASSGDRGSEKLFF,TGCGCCAGCAGCGGGGACAGGGGGAGTGAAAAACTGTTTTTT,TRBV5-1,TRBJ1-4,TRBD1,NA
CASAPIAGGYNEQFF,TGTGCCAGCGCCCCAATAGCGGGGGGGTACAATGAGCAGTTCTTC,TRBV5-4,TRBJ2-1,TRBD2,NA
CASSGWTLNTEAFF,TGTGCCAGCAGTGGGTGGACACTGAACACTGAAGCTTTCTTT,TRBV25-1,TRBJ1-1,NA,NA